This is a list of T cell receptor beta chains from one sample in a study of blood T cells in healthy people across ages. TCRdb processed the 5' RACE reads anew with MiXCR; each CDR3 protein has one entry. This sample has approximately 880,000 distinct CDR3 sequences, with 40% to 60% found just once. Sequencing used blood. These receptors came from a man aged 30 to 39 in good health. Each CDR3 is given with its conserved first and last residue. D genes are given only for firm matches. A clone size is listed for some rows: how often the clone was seen (once, few, many), or a class if it is expanded.

.	TRBV4-1	few	TRBJ2-4	CASSQDRGLGNIQYF	TGCGCCAGCAGCCAAGATCGGGGATTGGGGAACATTCAGTACTTC
.	TRBV11-3	few	TRBJ2-1	CASSPRGGSSDEQFF	TGTGCCAGCAGCCCTAGGGGAGGTTCAAGCGATGAGCAGTTCTTC
.	TRBV12-3/TRBV12-4	few	TRBJ2-5	CASSFTPETQYF	TGTGCCAGCAGTTTCACGCCGGAGACCCAGTACTTC
.	TRBV6-5	.	TRBJ2-3	CASSYCRAADTQYF	TGTGCCAGCAGTTACTGCAGGGCTGCAGATACGCAGTATTTT
TRBD1	TRBV5-1	.	TRBJ1-2	CASSPHDRGHGYTF	TGCGCCAGCAGCCCACATGACAGGGGTCATGGCTACACCTTC
.	TRBV4-2	.	TRBJ2-3	CASSQGLSDTQYF	TGTGCCAGCAGCCAAGGGTTATCCGATACGCAGTATTTT
.	TRBV7-2	.	TRBJ2-7	CASSSTVGRARSEQYF	TGTGCCAGCAGCTCCACCGTCGGACGGGCCCGGTCAGAACAGTACTTC
TRBD1	TRBV20-1	.	TRBJ1-2	CSVVAGTGVNYGYTF	TGCAGTGTTGTCGCCGGGACAGGGGTGAACTATGGCTACACCTTC
TRBD1	TRBV10-3	many	TRBJ2-3	CAISDPPQGAGRNTQYF	TGTGCCATCAGTGACCCTCCACAGGGGGCGGGTCGAAATACGCAGTATTTT
.	TRBV2	.	TRBJ1-2	CASRWEGNIYGYTF	TGTGCCAGCAGGTGGGAGGGGAACATCTATGGCTACACCTTC
TRBD1	TRBV20-1	.	TRBJ1-1	CSATPGQGSEAFF	TGCAGTGCTACCCCGGGACAGGGATCTGAAGCTTTCTTT
.	TRBV18	.	TRBJ2-3	CASSPQPGNTDTQYF	TGTGCCAGCTCACCACAACCGGGTAACACAGATACGCAGTATTTT
TRBD1	TRBV12-3/TRBV12-4	.	TRBJ1-1	CASTTGGIGGTEAFF	TGTGCCAGCACAACAGGGGGTATCGGTGGCACTGAAGCTTTCTTT
.	TRBV3-1	.	TRBJ2-7	CASSPWEAYEQYF	TGTGCCAGCAGCCCATGGGAAGCCTACGAGCAGTACTTC
.	TRBV10-3	many	TRBJ2-1	CAISEQSDNNEQFF	TGTGCCATCAGTGAGCAGTCCGACAACAATGAGCAGTTCTTC
.	TRBV6-6	few	TRBJ1-5	CASSAGTSNQPQHF	TGTGCCAGCAGTGCCGGCACGAGCAATCAGCCCCAGCATTTT
.	TRBV5-1	.	TRBJ2-3	CASSFGGPTDTQYF	TGCGCCAGCAGCTTCGGGGGGCCCACAGATACGCAGTATTTT
.	TRBV20-1	few	TRBJ1-5	CSARDGVHSNQPQHF	TGCAGTGCTAGAGACGGGGTCCATAGCAATCAGCCCCAGCATTTT
.	TRBV27	.	TRBJ1-6	CASRGKNNSPLHF	TGTGCCAGCAGGGGCAAAAATAATTCACCCCTCCACTTT
.	TRBV4-2	few	TRBJ2-7	CASSPGGGGFYEQYF	TGTGCCAGCAGCCCAGGGGGCGGGGGGTTCTACGAGCAGTACTTC
.	TRBV20-1	.	TRBJ1-1	CSARDFREGNTEAFF	TGCAGTGCTAGAGATTTTCGGGAGGGAAACACTGAAGCTTTCTTT
.	TRBV5-1	few	TRBJ2-5	CASSFGGIQETQYF	TGCGCCAGCAGCTTTGGGGGAATACAAGAGACCCAGTACTTC
.	TRBV20-1	.	TRBJ1-5	CSALGSNQPQHF	TGCAGTGCTCTCGGAAGCAATCAGCCCCAGCATTTT
.	TRBV11-1	.	TRBJ2-3	CASGRTTHTDTQYF	TGTGCCAGCGGGCGGACAACTCACACAGATACGCAGTATTTT
TRBD2	TRBV7-3	.	TRBJ2-1	CANSPGLAGGRQFF	TGTGCCAACAGCCCGGGACTAGCGGGGGGCCGGCAGTTCTTC
.	TRBV2	.	TRBJ2-1	CASSEEAPKYNEQFF	TGTGCCAGCAGTGAAGAGGCCCCAAAATACAATGAGCAGTTCTTC
.	TRBV6-4	many	TRBJ1-2	CASSDDVGGHGYTF	TGTGCCAGCAGTGATGATGTGGGGGGTCATGGCTACACCTTC
.	TRBV4-2	.	TRBJ1-4	CASSQEGGQGKEKLFF	TGTGCCAGCAGCCAAGAGGGGGGGCAGGGGAAAGAAAAACTGTTTTTT
.	TRBV21-1	.	TRBJ1-3	CASSKVPGGKCSGNTIYF	TGTGCCAGCAGCAAAGTGCCAGGCGGTAAATGCTCTGGAAACACCATATATTTT
TRBD2	TRBV10-2	.	TRBJ2-2	CASRISGGAQDGELFF	TGCGCCAGCAGAATTTCCGGGGGGGCCCAAGACGGGGAGCTGTTTTTT
TRBD1	TRBV4-3	.	TRBJ1-1	CASSQGGPGTGFTEAFF	TGCGCCAGCAGCCAGGGGGGCCCCGGGACAGGGTTCACTGAAGCTTTCTTT
.	TRBV5-1	many	TRBJ1-4	CASSLDRWGEKLFF	TGCGCCAGCAGCTTGGACCGATGGGGGGAAAAACTGTTTTTT
.	TRBV20-1	.	TRBJ2-6	CSGLEGTRRSGANVLTF	TGCAGTGGGCTCGAAGGGACAAGACGATCTGGGGCCAACGTCCTGACTTTC
.	TRBV20-1	.	TRBJ2-3	CSAGDVIEYTDTQYF	TGCAGTGCTGGAGACGTCATTGAGTACACAGATACGCAGTATTTT
.	TRBV20-1	few	TRBJ1-6	CSARKGLENSPLHF	TGCAGTGCCAGAAAGGGGTTAGAGAATTCACCCCTCCACTTT
.	TRBV2	.	TRBJ1-5	CASNLGQGSQPQHF	TGTGCCAGCAATCTTGGGCAGGGGAGTCAGCCCCAGCATTTT
TRBD2	TRBV9	.	TRBJ2-3	CASSVLAGGYTQYF	TGTGCCAGCAGCGTCCTAGCGGGGGGGTATACGCAGTATTTT
TRBD1	TRBV6-5	.	TRBJ2-5	CASQQGTQETQYF	TGTGCCAGTCAACAGGGGACCCAAGAGACCCAGTACTTC
TRBD1	TRBV5-1	few	TRBJ2-1	CASSWDSNNEQFF	TGCGCCAGCAGCTGGGACAGTAACAATGAGCAGTTCTTC
.	TRBV11-3	few	TRBJ2-1	CASSSTKRDEQFF	TGTGCCAGCAGCTCCACAAAGAGAGATGAGCAGTTCTTC
TRBD2	TRBV28	.	TRBJ2-1	CASSSPTSGDNEQFF	TGTGCCAGCAGTTCACCGACTAGCGGGGACAATGAGCAGTTCTTC
.	TRBV27	.	TRBJ1-1	CASSPQEPNTEAFF	TGTGCCAGCAGTCCGCAGGAACCCAACACTGAAGCTTTCTTT
.	TRBV5-5	.	TRBJ2-5	CASSGRGDQETQYF	TGTGCCAGCAGCGGGCGCGGGGATCAAGAGACCCAGTACTTC
TRBD1	TRBV12-3/TRBV12-4	.	TRBJ2-5	CASSYKRDRGRETQYF	TGTGCCAGCAGTTATAAACGGGACAGGGGGCGAGAGACCCAGTACTTC
TRBD1	TRBV6-5	.	TRBJ1-2	CATRTGIGAYTF	TGTGCCACCCGGACAGGGATCGGGGCCTACACCTTC
.	TRBV27	few	TRBJ2-7	CASRPTGGAFYEQYF	TGTGCCAGCAGACCCACGGGGGGCGCTTTCTACGAGCAGTACTTC
TRBD2	TRBV4-1	.	TRBJ2-3	CASSPGMVAGATDTQYF	TGCGCCAGCAGCCCGGGGATGGTAGCGGGGGCCACAGATACGCAGTATTTT
TRBD2	TRBV7-2	.	TRBJ2-3	CASSYQAGTSLDTQYF	TGTGCCAGTAGTTATCAGGCCGGGACTAGCCTTGATACGCAGTATTTT
.	TRBV25-1	.	TRBJ2-3	CASSGGPRRQYF	TGTGCCAGCAGTGGGGGTCCTCGGAGGCAGTATTTT